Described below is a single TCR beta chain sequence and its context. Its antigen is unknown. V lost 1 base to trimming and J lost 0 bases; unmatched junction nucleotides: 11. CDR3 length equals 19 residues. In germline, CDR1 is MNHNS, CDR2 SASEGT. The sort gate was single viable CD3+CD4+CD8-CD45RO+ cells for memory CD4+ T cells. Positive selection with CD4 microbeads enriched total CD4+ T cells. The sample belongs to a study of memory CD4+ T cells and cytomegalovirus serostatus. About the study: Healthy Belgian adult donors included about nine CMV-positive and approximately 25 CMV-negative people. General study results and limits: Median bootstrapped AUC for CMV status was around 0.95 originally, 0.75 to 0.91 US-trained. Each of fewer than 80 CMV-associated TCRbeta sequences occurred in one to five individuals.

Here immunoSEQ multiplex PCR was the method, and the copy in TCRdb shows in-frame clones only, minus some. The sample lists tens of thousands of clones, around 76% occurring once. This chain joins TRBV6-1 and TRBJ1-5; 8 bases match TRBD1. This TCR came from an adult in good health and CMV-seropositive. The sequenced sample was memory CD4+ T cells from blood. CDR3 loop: CASSEGRDDRGYSNQPQHF. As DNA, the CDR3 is TGTGCCAGCAGTGAAGGAAGGGACGACAGGGGTTATAGCAATCAGCCCCAGCATTTT.